The 25 T cell receptor beta chains given below trace back to one sample, sequenced in a study of Graves' ophthalmopathy and Graves' hyperthyroidism. Amplification from RNA transcripts yielded the TCR beta CDR3 regions. RT-PCR in the first round used HTBI primers; a second-round multiplex PCR followed. Each CDR3 protein gets one entry after TCRdb re-called the multiplex PCR reads with MiXCR. The sample includes hundreds of thousands of distinct CDR3 sequences, 35% to 45% of them seen just once. The specimen sequenced was peripheral blood. The receptors here all came from an adult man with Graves' ophthalmopathy.

Comments on this clonotype: Since a much larger clone is just one base distant, this may be a read error. This chain joins TRBV9 and TRBJ1-1, with D uncertain. This CDR3 spans 14 amino acids. Germline CDR1 reads SGDLS; CDR2 reads YYNGEE. CDR3: CAGSPAGTNTEAFF. Written as DNA, the CDR3 is TGTGCCGGCAGCCCGGCCGGAACGAACACTGAAGCTTTCTTT. The variable domain in full, with the rest retrieved from reference TRBV9 and TRBJ1-1, is DSGVTQTPKHLITATGQRVTLRCSPRSGDLSVYWYQQSLDQGLQFLIQYYNGEERAKGNILERFSAQQFPDLHSELNLSSLELGDSALYFCAGSPAGTNTEAFFGQGTRLTVV.

This clonotype occurred once. The chain links TRBV7-3 to TRBJ2-2; tentatively, D is TRBD1 (5 bases). The CDR3 is 12 residues long. Germline loops: CDR1 SGHTA, CDR2 FQGTGA. V lost 11 bases, J lost 7 bases, and 14 bases lay in between. The CDR3 nucleotides read TGTGCCTGCGAGCAGGGCGGCGGGGAGCTGTTTTTT. It specifies CACEQGGGELFF.

This clonotype was found many times. V gene TRBV19 combines with J gene TRBJ1-6, with unresolved D. This CDR3 spans 13 amino acids. Germline V gives CDR1 LNHDA, CDR2 SQIVND (reference sequence). V was trimmed by 6 bases and J by 5 bases, leaving 8 bases between them. The CDR3 DNA follows: TGTGCCAGTAGCGAAGTTAATAATTCACCCCTCCACTTT. Its protein is CASSEVNNSPLHF. The full variable domain, with the rest looked up from reference TRBV19 and TRBJ1-6, is DGGITQSPKYLFRKEGQNVTLSCEQNLNHDAMYWYRQDPGQGLRLIYYSQIVNDFQKGDIAEGYSVSREKKESFPLTVTSAQKNPTAFYLCASSEVNNSPLHFGNGTRLTVT.

About this clonotype itself: One base away lies a much larger clone, so this may be a sequencing read error. The rearrangement uses TRBV7-3 and TRBJ1-2; perhaps TRBD1 as D (6 bases). CDR1 and CDR2 (germline): SGHTA, FQGTGA. V was pared by 5 bases and J by 4 bases, with 11 bases between. The CDR3 is 13 residues long. CDR3 sequence: CASSDGTLYGYTF. CDR3 sequence (DNA): TGTGCCAGCAGCGACGGGACACTCTATGGCTACACCTTC.

The chain employs TRBV7-2 and TRBJ1-2, with a weak D call TRBD1 (5 bases). V was pared by 5 bases and J by 0 bases, with 19 bases between. The CDR3 consists of 17 residues. The germline gives CDR1 SGHTA, CDR2 FQGNSA. As DNA, the CDR3 is TGTGCCAGCAGCCAAGAAAGTTATAAGGGGCCTAACTATGGCTACACCTTC. As protein: CASSQESYKGPNYGYTF.

For this clonotype: A read error may produce the germline difference seen at one junction end. The gene calls are TRBV5-1 and TRBJ2-5, with D perhaps TRBD1 or TRBD2 (5 bases each). This CDR3 comprises 14 residues. Germline CDR1 reads SGHRS; CDR2 reads YFSETQ. The CDR3 reads CANSTGARQETQYF. The DNA of the CDR3 is TGCGCCAACAGCACCGGGGCTAGGCAAGAGACCCAGTACTTC. Looking up the rest from reference TRBV5-1 and TRBJ2-5 gives the full variable domain: KAGVTQTPRYLIKTRGQQVTLSCSPISGHRSVSWYQQTPGQGLQFLFEYFSETQRNKGNFPGRFSGRQFSNSRSEMNVSTLELGDSALYLCANSTGARQETQYFGPGTRLLVL.

The chain recombines TRBV29-1 with TRBJ1-6; 9 bases align to TRBD1. The CDR3 extends over 14 amino acids. After removal of 8 bases from V and 7 bases from J, the junction contained 9 bases not matched to a gene. In germline, CDR1 is SQVTM, CDR2 ANQGSEA. CDR3 nucleotide sequence: TGCAGCACCTGGGACAGGGACGCGAATTCACCCCTCCACTTT. Translation gives CSTWDRDANSPLHF.

The table lists this clonotype with a few counts. The V and J genes are TRBV6-2 or TRBV6-3 and TRBJ2-5; D not resolved. The CDR3 runs 13 residues. The ends were cut back, 2 bases at V and 2 bases at J, with 6 bases in the middle. Germline CDR1 is MNHEY and CDR2 is SVGEGT. CDR3 protein: CASSYRIQETQYF. As DNA, the CDR3 is TGTGCCAGCAGTTACAGGATTCAAGAGACCCAGTACTTC.

In regard to this clonotype: A much bigger clone sits one base away, suggesting this may be a read error. The chain recombines TRBV7-8 with TRBJ2-2, with 10 bases aligning to TRBD2. CDR1 and CDR2 from the germline V gene are SGHVS and FQNEAQ. The CDR3 is 17 amino acids. The CDR3 bases are TGTGCCAACAGCTTAACAGCGGGGGGGCCGGACACCGGGGAGCTGTTTTTT. Amino acid sequence: CANSLTAGGPDTGELFF.

This clonotype was seen at least ten times. The chain combines TRBV4-1 with TRBJ2-5, with D unclear. V was shortened by 4 bases and J by 5 bases, with 11 bases between the two germline ends. Germline V gives CDR1 MGHRA, CDR2 YSYEKL. The CDR3 has 13 residues. CDR3 DNA: TGCGCCAGCAGCCTCAGACTTCGGGAGACCCAGTACTTC. It translates to CASSLRLRETQYF.

The V call is TRBV25-1, the J call TRBJ1-1, with 7 bases identical to TRBD1. The CDR3 is 15 amino acids. V was pared by 3 bases and J by 0 bases, with 4 bases of the junction left unmatched. CDR1 is MGHDK, CDR2 SYGVNS, per germline. CDR3 bases: TGTGCCAGCAGTGATTGGGGACAGATGAACACTGAAGCTTTCTTT. This encodes CASSDWGQMNTEAFF.

The sample holds many counts of this clonotype. The rearrangement uses TRBV29-1 and TRBJ2-7, with 8 bases aligning to TRBD2. The CDR3 spans 13 residues. Germline CDR1 SQVTM, CDR2 ANQGSEA. Trimming at V came to 4 bases and at J to 5 bases, leaving 7 bases not matched to a gene. The CDR3 DNA reads as TGCAGCGTTGCCGCAGCGGGAGTAGACGAGCAGTACTTC. It yields the protein CSVAAAGVDEQYF.

The chain recombines TRBV19 with TRBJ2-6; weak D call: TRBD2 (6 bases). V lost 7 bases, J lost 4 bases, and 14 bases lay in between. CDR3 length equals 15 residues. In germline, CDR1 is LNHDA, CDR2 SQIVND (reference sequence). CDR3 DNA: TGTGCCAGTACCGACGGGGGAAAAGGGGCCAACGTCCTGACTTTC. Amino acids: CASTDGGKGANVLTF.

This clonotype was recorded at least ten times. V usage is TRBV19 and J usage is TRBJ2-7; 8 bases are shared with TRBD2. Germline V gene sequence: CDR1 LNHDA, CDR2 SQIVND (reference sequence). The CDR3 sequence is 14 residues long. Germline trimming cut 6 bases from V and 6 bases from J; bases unmatched to any gene: 10. CDR3 sequence (DNA): TGTGCCAGTAGGGACGGGAGGGCACAAGGCGAGCAGTACTTC. This sequence encodes CASRDGRAQGEQYF.

As to this clonotype: An end of the junction does not agree with germline; a read error may underlie this. The chain combines TRBV2 with TRBJ2-5, with D hard to call. This CDR3 spans 13 amino acids. The germline CDR1 and CDR2 sequences are SNHLY and FYNNEI. The CDR3 nucleotides read TGTGCCAGCAGTCAAGAAGTTCAAGAGATCCAGTACTTC. Its protein is CASSQEVQEIQYF.

This clonotype was recorded at least ten times. The genes are TRBV5-1 and TRBJ1-2; TRBD1 might be the D (6 bases). The germline V gene encodes CDR1 SGHRS and CDR2 YFSETQ. V shed 4 bases and J shed 4 bases, with 17 bases lying between them. The CDR3 consists of 15 residues. DNA for the CDR3: TGCGCCAGCAGCATGGACAGAGGACTCTTCTATGGCTACACCTTC. As protein: CASSMDRGLFYGYTF. Supplemented by reference TRBV5-1 and TRBJ1-2, the full variable domain reads KAGVTQTPRYLIKTRGQQVTLSCSPISGHRSVSWYQQTPGQGLQFLFEYFSETQRNKGNFPGRFSGRQFSNSRSEMNVSTLELGDSALYLCASSMDRGLFYGYTFGSGTRLTVV.

The chain carries TRBV12-5 and TRBJ1-1; 7 bases map to TRBD1. The junction had 19 bases not matched to a gene; V was cut back by 6 bases and J by 6 bases. Germline CDR1 LGHNT, CDR2 FRNRAP. This CDR3 spans 17 amino acids. The CDR3 region has the DNA TGTGCTAGTGGCACTAACAGGAATGCAGGGGGATTTGCTGAAGCTTTCTTT. It codes for CASGTNRNAGGFAEAFF.

The chain is built from TRBV29-1 and TRBJ1-2; possible D gene TRBD1, 6 bases. Looked up from germline, CDR1 is SQVTM and CDR2 is ANQGSEA. V was trimmed by 2 bases and J by 7 bases, leaving 11 bases between them. This CDR3 contains 12 residues. This CDR3 is CSVEQGIPGYTF. DNA of the CDR3: TGCAGCGTTGAACAGGGGATCCCTGGCTACACCTTC.

This clonotype was counted only a few times. The chain employs TRBV6-2 or TRBV6-3 and TRBJ1-5, with no clear D. The CDR3 has 15 residues. The germline CDR1 and CDR2 sequences are MNHEY and SVGEGT. Trimming stripped 8 bases from V and 0 bases from J, with 14 bases between. This CDR3 reads CASDSYLASNQPQHF. The CDR3 region has the DNA TGTGCCAGCGACTCCTACCTTGCTAGCAATCAGCCCCAGCATTTT.

The chain links TRBV25-1 to TRBJ2-7, with TRBD1 as a possible D gene (5 bases). CDR3 size: 15 residues. V was shortened by 1 base and J by 0 bases, with 10 bases between the two germline ends. Germline V gene lookup returns CDR1 MGHDK and CDR2 SYGVNS. CDR3 sequence reads: CASSEWGRSSYEQYF. The DNA for the CDR3 is TGTGCCAGCAGTGAATGGGGCCGTAGCTCCTACGAGCAGTACTTC.

This clonotype was seen repeatedly, ten times or more. CDR3 in amino acids: CASSDNRLGSGNTIYF. In DNA, the CDR3 is TGTGCCAGCAGTGATAACAGGCTGGGCTCTGGAAACACCATATATTTT. This rearrangement joins TRBV25-1 to TRBJ1-3, with a weak D call TRBD1 (5 bases). V was cut by 3 bases and J by 0 bases, with 12 bases left in between. The V gene's germline CDR1 is MGHDK and CDR2 SYGVNS. This CDR3 is built from 16 residues. The whole variable domain, remainder taken from reference TRBV25-1 and TRBJ1-3, is EADIYQTPRYLVIGTGKKITLECSQTMGHDKMYWYQQDPGMELHLIHYSYGVNSTEKGDLSSESTVSRIRTEHFPLTLESARPSHTSQYLCASSDNRLGSGNTIYFGEGSWLTVV.

This clonotype was recorded at least ten times. V usage is TRBV2 and J usage is TRBJ2-2; weak D call: TRBD2 (5 bases). CDR3 length: 13 residues. The V end lost 6 bases, the J end lost 1 base, and 6 bases lay between the germline ends. CDR1 and CDR2 from the germline V gene are SNHLY and FYNNEI. This CDR3 is CASSRENTGELFF. The CDR3 DNA follows: TGTGCCAGCAGCCGGGAGAACACCGGGGAGCTGTTTTTT.

A note on this clonotype: A read error is possible here, since a much larger clone lies one base away. The chain uses TRBV7-2 and TRBJ2-5; 7 bases are shared with TRBD1. Germline V CDR1 and CDR2: SGHTA, FQGNSA. With 5 bases clipped from V and 7 bases from J, the junction kept 22 bases outside the gene matches. The CDR3 is 18 amino acids. CDR3 sequence: CASSMLAWDSDGLGTQYF. The CDR3 DNA reads TGTGCCAGCAGCATGCTAGCTTGGGACAGCGACGGGTTGGGGACCCAGTACTTC.

This clonotype appeared many times. The chain has TRBV29-1 and TRBJ2-7; 9 positions agree with TRBD2. V lost 7 bases, J lost 0 bases, and 7 bases stayed unmatched. Per germline, CDR1 SQVTM and CDR2 ANQGSEA. CDR3 length equals 14 residues. CDR3 residues: CSASSGANSYEQYF. For the CDR3, the DNA is TGCAGCGCCTCTAGCGGGGCGAACTCCTACGAGCAGTACTTC.

Details on this clonotype: The final CDR3 position lacks the conserved phenylalanine or tryptophan, pointing to a likely read error. No DNA is shown, since the ends of the CDR3 on it are uncertain; the CDR3 is the one TCRdb lists. The CDR3 reads CASSTGQGRGNTVYS. The chain combines TRBV7-6 with TRBJ1-3; the table's D gene call, TRBD1, was not cross checked with the DNA. Germline values: CDR1 SGHVS, CDR2 FNYEAQ. Termini included, the CDR3 measures 15 amino acids.